The 20 T cell receptor beta chains listed next were all sequenced from one sample in a study of early T cells in non-severe SARS-CoV-2 infection. TCRdb processed the 5' RACE reads anew with MiXCR; each CDR3 protein has one entry. This sample has some 28,000 distinct CDR3 sequences; approximately 5.6% occur once, and the top ten carry 24%. The material sequenced was whole blood. These receptor sequences come from an adult who was a healthcare worker with PCR-confirmed SARS-CoV-2 infection or an uninfected control (not recorded which).

The sample holds many counts of this clonotype. The chain couples TRBV21-1 to TRBJ2-7. TRBV21-1 is noted as a pseudogene. CDR3 size: 14 residues. For the CDR3, the DNA is TGTGCCAGCAGCAAAGTACGCGGAACCTACGAGCAGTACTTC. Its translation: CASSKVRGTYEQYF.

This clonotype has at least ten counts. V gene TRBV5-1 combines with J gene TRBJ2-1; D gene ambiguous. This CDR3 comprises 13 residues. Germline CDR1 reads SGHRS; CDR2 reads YFSETQ. The V end lost 6 bases, the J end lost 7 bases, and 14 bases lay between the germline ends. CDR3 residues: CASISLTGNEQFF. The CDR3 DNA reads as TGCGCCAGCATATCCCTTACCGGAAATGAGCAGTTCTTC.

J is TRBJ1-1 and V is TRBV7-2; TRBD1 agrees at 10 bases. Germline V gives CDR1 SGHTA, CDR2 FQGNSA. This CDR3 comprises 15 residues. V gave up 3 bases and J gave up 5 bases; unmatched junction bases: 6. The CDR3 protein is CASSFSGTGVTEAFF. In DNA, the CDR3 is TGTGCCAGCAGCTTCTCCGGGACAGGGGTAACTGAAGCTTTCTTT.

This clonotype was observed at least ten times. The chain uses TRBV7-2 and TRBJ1-6; no clear D. CDR3 length equals 14 residues. Trimming cost V 2 bases and J 6 bases, with 8 bases left between them. Germline V gene lookup returns CDR1 SGHTA and CDR2 FQGNSA. CDR3 amino acids: CASSLQGPNSPLHF. The CDR3, as DNA: TGTGCCAGCAGCTTACAAGGACCTAATTCACCCCTCCACTTT.

The rearrangement joins TRBV2 to TRBJ2-3; D is ambiguous. The CDR3 sequence is 12 residues long. Germline V gene sequence: CDR1 SNHLY, CDR2 FYNNEI. The V end was cut by 3 bases, the J end by 9 bases, with 10 bases between. The CDR3 spells CASSELFPTQYF. The CDR3 DNA is TGTGCCAGCAGTGAGCTCTTCCCCACGCAGTATTTT.

This clonotype has at least ten counts. The chain couples TRBV12-3 or TRBV12-4 to TRBJ2-7; the match to TRBD2 covers 9 bases. The CDR3 is made up of 16 amino acids. J lost 3 bases, V lost 1 base, and 7 bases had no gene match. CDR3 loop: CASSLGLAGIFYEQYF. The CDR3 DNA reads TGTGCCAGCAGTTTAGGTCTAGCGGGGATCTTCTACGAGCAGTACTTC.

There are many counts of this clonotype. This rearrangement joins TRBV29-1 to TRBJ1-2; 7 bases are a match to TRBD1. V shed 6 bases, J shed 8 bases, and the junction held 18 bases outside the gene matches. The CDR3 is 15 residues long. Germline V lookup: CDR1 SQVTM, CDR2 ANQGSEA. CDR3 sequence reads: CSVLPQTGTADGYTF. In DNA, the CDR3 is TGCAGCGTCCTTCCCCAGACCGGGACAGCCGACGGCTACACCTTC.

This clonotype was seen repeatedly, ten times or more. V usage is TRBV7-9 and J usage is TRBJ1-2; maybe TRBD1 (5 bases). The ends were cut back, 4 bases at V and 6 bases at J, with 12 bases in the middle. CDR1 is SEHNR, CDR2 FQNEAQ, per germline (reference sequence). The CDR3 is 13 amino acids. CDR3 nucleotide sequence: TGTGCCAGCAGCTGGGGCCTAAAGGATGGCTACACCTTC. This gives the protein CASSWGLKDGYTF.

This clonotype was recorded at least ten times. This sequence joins TRBV12-3 or TRBV12-4 and TRBJ1-5, with D tentatively TRBD1 (6 bases). This CDR3 is 13 amino acids long. V lost 7 bases and J lost 6, with 13 bases in between. DNA of the CDR3: TGTGCCAGCACCGAGGGGGTAGGTCAGCCCCAGCATTTT. It yields the protein CASTEGVGQPQHF.

This chain joins TRBV7-9 and TRBJ1-2; possible D gene TRBD1, 5 bases. Germline CDR1 is SEHNR and CDR2 is FQNEAQ (reference sequence). Trimming cost V 3 bases and J 4 bases, with 9 bases left between them. CDR3 length: 13 residues. The CDR3 is CASSFDSFYGYTF. The CDR3 bases are TGTGCCAGCAGCTTTGACAGCTTCTATGGCTACACCTTC.

This clonotype occurred a few times. This chain connects TRBV19 to TRBJ1-5; D is possibly TRBD1 (6 bases). V was clipped by 4 bases and J by 7 bases, with 14 bases between them. This CDR3 comprises 14 residues. Germline lookup yields CDR1 LNHDA and CDR2 SQIVND (reference sequence). The CDR3 DNA reads as TGTGCCAGTAGTACCCTACAGGGAGAACAGCCCCAGCATTTT. Translated, it gives CASSTLQGEQPQHF.

This clonotype came up many times. CDR3 sequence reads: CASSPPGTAPLRSYF. The CDR3 DNA reads as TGTGCCAGCAGTCCTCCCGGGACAGCACCATTACGTAGTTACTTC. V and J are TRBV5-4 and TRBJ2-7; TRBD1 matches at 7 bases. CDR1 is SGHNT, CDR2 YYREEE, per germline (reference sequence). The J segment lost 13 bases and the V segment lost 5 bases, leaving 21 bases of the junction unmatched. CDR3 length equals 15 residues.

This clonotype was counted ten times or more. The J gene is TRBJ2-6, the V gene TRBV11-2; the D gene is possibly TRBD1 (5 bases). Per the germline V gene, CDR1 is SGHAT and CDR2 is FQNNGV. CDR3 size: 14 residues. V lost 6 bases, J lost 2 bases, and 8 bases lay in between. The CDR3 DNA follows: TGTGCCAGCAGGATAGGGGCTGGGGCCAACGTCCTGACTTTC. Its translation is CASRIGAGANVLTF.

The table lists this clonotype with many counts. This chain links TRBV19 with TRBJ1-1; TRBD1 agrees at 9 bases. Losses at the gene ends were 4 bases for V and 3 bases for J; bases not matched to a gene: 3. The CDR3 extends over 14 amino acids. Per germline, CDR1 LNHDA and CDR2 SQIVND (reference sequence). Here the CDR3 DNA reads TGTGCCAGTAGTACACAGGGGGCATACACTGAAGCTTTCTTT. Residues: CASSTQGAYTEAFF.

This clonotype was detected many times. This chain uses TRBV10-3 with TRBJ2-7, with TRBD2 as a possible D gene (7 bases). The CDR3 contains 14 residues. CDR1 is ENHRY and CDR2 is SYGVKD in the germline V gene. V lost 10 bases to trimming and J lost 6 bases, with 22 bases between them. Here the CDR3 DNA reads TGTGCCACGGCGGGGGCGGACCTTTCTTTCGAGCAGTACTTC. This encodes CATAGADLSFEQYF.

The chain is built from TRBV2 and TRBJ2-4; no definite D call. V was pared by 3 bases and J by 0 bases, with 9 bases between. The CDR3 runs to 15 residues. Per the germline V gene, CDR1 is SNHLY and CDR2 is FYNNEI. As DNA, the CDR3 is TGTGCCAGCAGTGAGTGGGGATTAGCCAAAAACATTCAGTACTTC. It codes for CASSEWGLAKNIQYF.

This clonotype was seen many times. The V gene is TRBV19, the J gene TRBJ2-1; D gene unclear. CDR3 length: 12 residues. Germline CDR1 LNHDA, CDR2 SQIVND (reference sequence). The germline V and J ends were trimmed by 5 bases and 7 bases, with 9 bases remaining between them. CDR3 bases: TGTGCCAGTAGTTTCTGGGGTAATGAGCAGTTCTTC. Translation: CASSFWGNEQFF.

There are many counts of this clonotype. The V gene is TRBV5-1, the J gene TRBJ2-7; 9 nucleotides match TRBD1. The CDR3 loop spans 15 amino acids. J lost 4 bases, V lost 0 bases, and 5 bases had no gene match. Germline V gene sequence: CDR1 SGHRS, CDR2 YFSETQ. The CDR3 nucleotides are TGCGCCAGCAGCTTGGGTGGACAGGGGTCGTACGAGCAGTACTTC. It encodes CASSLGGQGSYEQYF.

This chain connects TRBV9 to TRBJ1-1; D unclear. With 3 bases removed from V and 0 bases from J, the gap between germline ends came to 3 bases. The germline gives CDR1 SGDLS, CDR2 YYNGEE. The CDR3 runs 12 residues. CDR3 in amino acids: CASSGLNTEAFF. CDR3 bases: TGTGCCAGCAGCGGCTTGAACACTGAAGCTTTCTTT. Drawing the rest from reference TRBV9 and TRBJ1-1, the complete variable domain is DSGVTQTPKHLITATGQRVTLRCSPRSGDLSVYWYQQSLDQGLQFLIQYYNGEERAKGNILERFSAQQFPDLHSELNLSSLELGDSALYFCASSGLNTEAFFGQGTRLTVV.

This clonotype has only a few counts. The chain links TRBV7-9 to TRBJ2-7; 8 bases are a match to TRBD1. CDR3 length equals 15 residues. Germline V gene sequence: CDR1 SEHNR, CDR2 FQNEAQ (reference sequence). Trimming removed 5 bases from V and 4 bases from J; junction bases left unmatched: 10. The CDR3 here is CASSQGQGVNYEQYF. In nucleotides, the CDR3 is TGTGCCAGCAGCCAAGGACAGGGAGTCAATTACGAGCAGTACTTC.